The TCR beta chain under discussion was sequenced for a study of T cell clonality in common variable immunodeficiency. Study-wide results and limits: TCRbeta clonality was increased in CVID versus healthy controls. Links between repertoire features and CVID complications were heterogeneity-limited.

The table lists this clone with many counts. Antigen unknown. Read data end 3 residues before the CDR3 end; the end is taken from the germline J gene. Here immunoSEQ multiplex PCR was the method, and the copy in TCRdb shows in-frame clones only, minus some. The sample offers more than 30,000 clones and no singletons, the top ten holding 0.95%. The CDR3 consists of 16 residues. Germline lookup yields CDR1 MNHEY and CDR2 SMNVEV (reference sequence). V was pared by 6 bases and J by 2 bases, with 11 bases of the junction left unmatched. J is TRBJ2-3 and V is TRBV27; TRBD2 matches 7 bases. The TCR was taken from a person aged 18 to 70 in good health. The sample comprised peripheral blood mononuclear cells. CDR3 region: CASSAGEGLPTDTQYF. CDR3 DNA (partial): TGTGCCAGCAGCGCGGGAGAAGGTCTCCCCACAGATACG.